This T cell receptor beta chain was captured by sequencing in a study of T cell repertoires in cytomegalovirus infection. After removal of 5 bases from V and 5 bases from J, the junction contained 17 bases not matched to a gene. Germline V gene sequence: CDR1 MNHEY, CDR2 SVGEGT. The length of the CDR3 is 17 residues. TCRdb redid the calling of the reads with MiXCR, one entry per CDR3 protein. This repertoire shows hundreds of thousands of distinct CDR3 sequences, approximately 32% found once; its top ten account for around 11%. This clonotype was counted between two and nine times. Its antigen is not known.

The sequence came from a human donor in good health (CMV status not recorded). Some clones in this sample may be carry-over from other donors' samples. The rearrangement links TRBV6-2 or TRBV6-3 to TRBJ1-1; 7 bases line up with TRBD1. This material consisted of cultured CD8+ T cells from PBMCs, taken from culture after CMV antigen stimulation. Here the CDR3 reads CASSLTGQRFAGTEAFF. DNA for the CDR3: TGTGCCAGCAGTCTAACGGGACAGCGGTTTGCGGGAACTGAAGCTTTCTTT.